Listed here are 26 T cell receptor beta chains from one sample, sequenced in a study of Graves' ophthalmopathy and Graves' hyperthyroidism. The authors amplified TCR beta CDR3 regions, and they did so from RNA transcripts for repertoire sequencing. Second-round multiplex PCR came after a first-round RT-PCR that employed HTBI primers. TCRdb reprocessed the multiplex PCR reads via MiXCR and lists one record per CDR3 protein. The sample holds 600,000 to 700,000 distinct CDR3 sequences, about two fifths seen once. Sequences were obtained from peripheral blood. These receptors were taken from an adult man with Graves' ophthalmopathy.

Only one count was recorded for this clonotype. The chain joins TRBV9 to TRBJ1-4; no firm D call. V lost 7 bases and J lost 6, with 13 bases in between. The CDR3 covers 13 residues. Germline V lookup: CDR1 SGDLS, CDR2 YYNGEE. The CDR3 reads CASAPLVDEKLFF. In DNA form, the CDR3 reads TGTGCCAGCGCACCATTGGTAGATGAAAAACTGTTTTTT.

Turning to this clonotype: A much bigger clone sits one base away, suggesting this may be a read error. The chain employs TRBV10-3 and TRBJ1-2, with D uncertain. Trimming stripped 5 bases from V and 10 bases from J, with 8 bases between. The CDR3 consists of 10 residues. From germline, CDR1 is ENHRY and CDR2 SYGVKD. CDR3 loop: CAISYEVYTF. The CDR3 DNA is TGTGCCATCAGTTACGAGGTCTACACCTTC.

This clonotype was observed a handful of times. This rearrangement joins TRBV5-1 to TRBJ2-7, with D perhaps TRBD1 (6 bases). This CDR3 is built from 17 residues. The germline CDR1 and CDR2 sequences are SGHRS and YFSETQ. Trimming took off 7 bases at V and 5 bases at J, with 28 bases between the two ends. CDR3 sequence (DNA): TGCGCCAGCGCTGAAGATTCAGGAATCCATCAGGGGAACGAGCAGTACTTC. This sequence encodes CASAEDSGIHQGNEQYF.

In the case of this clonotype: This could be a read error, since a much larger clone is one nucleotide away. The CDR3 nucleotides are TGTGCCAGCAGTGATAAACTAGCGGGAGATAGCTACGAGCAGTACTTC. Its translation is CASSDKLAGDSYEQYF. The chain is built from TRBV10-3 and TRBJ2-7, with TRBD2 matching 11 bases. The CDR3 covers 16 residues. Germline-derived CDR1 and CDR2 are ENHRY and SYGVKD.

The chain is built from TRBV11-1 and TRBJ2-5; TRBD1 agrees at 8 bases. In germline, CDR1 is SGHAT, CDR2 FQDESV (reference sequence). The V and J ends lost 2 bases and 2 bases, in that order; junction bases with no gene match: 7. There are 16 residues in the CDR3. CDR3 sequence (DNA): TGTGCCAGCAGCTTACTCCCGGACAGGGCTCAAGAGACCCAGTACTTC. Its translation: CASSLLPDRAQETQYF.

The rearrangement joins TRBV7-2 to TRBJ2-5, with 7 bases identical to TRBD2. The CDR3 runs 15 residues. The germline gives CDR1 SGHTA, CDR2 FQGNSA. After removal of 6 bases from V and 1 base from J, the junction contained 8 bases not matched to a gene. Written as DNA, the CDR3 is TGTGCCAGCAGTTACGATGCTAGCGGCCAAGAGACCCAGTACTTC. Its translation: CASSYDASGQETQYF. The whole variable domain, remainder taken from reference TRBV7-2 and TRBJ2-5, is GAGVSQSPSNKVTEKGKDVELRCDPISGHTALYWYRQSLGQGLEFLIYFQGNSAPDKSGLPSDRFSAERTGGSVSTLTIQRTQQEDSAVYLCASSYDASGQETQYFGPGTRLLVL.

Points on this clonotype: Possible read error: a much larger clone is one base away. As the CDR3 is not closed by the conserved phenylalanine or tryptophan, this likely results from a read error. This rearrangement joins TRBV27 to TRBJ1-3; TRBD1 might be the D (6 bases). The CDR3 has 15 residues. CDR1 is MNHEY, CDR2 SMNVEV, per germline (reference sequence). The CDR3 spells CASSVGLQGGDTIYS. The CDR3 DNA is TGTGCCAGCAGCGTAGGATTACAGGGTGGAGACACCATATATTCT.

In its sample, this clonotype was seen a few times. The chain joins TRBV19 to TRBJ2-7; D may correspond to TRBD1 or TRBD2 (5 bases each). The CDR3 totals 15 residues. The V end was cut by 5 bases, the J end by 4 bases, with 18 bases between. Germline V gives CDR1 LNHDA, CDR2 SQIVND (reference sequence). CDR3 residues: CASSVEGPRSYEQYF. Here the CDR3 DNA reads TGTGCCAGTAGTGTTGAGGGGCCTAGATCGTACGAGCAGTACTTC.

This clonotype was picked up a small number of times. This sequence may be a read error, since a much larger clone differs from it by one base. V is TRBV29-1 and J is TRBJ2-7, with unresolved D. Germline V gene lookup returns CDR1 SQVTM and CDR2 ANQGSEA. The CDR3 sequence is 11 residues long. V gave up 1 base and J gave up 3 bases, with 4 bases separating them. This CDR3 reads CSVEGDYEQYF. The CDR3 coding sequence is TGCAGCGTTGAAGGTGACTACGAGCAGTACTTC.

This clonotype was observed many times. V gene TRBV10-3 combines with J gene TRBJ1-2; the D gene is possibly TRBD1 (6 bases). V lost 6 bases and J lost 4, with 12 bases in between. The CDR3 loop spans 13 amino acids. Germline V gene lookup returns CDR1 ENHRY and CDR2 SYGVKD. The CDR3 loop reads CAIRGGVRYGYTF. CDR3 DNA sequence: TGTGCCATCAGGGGGGGCGTTCGCTATGGCTACACCTTC.

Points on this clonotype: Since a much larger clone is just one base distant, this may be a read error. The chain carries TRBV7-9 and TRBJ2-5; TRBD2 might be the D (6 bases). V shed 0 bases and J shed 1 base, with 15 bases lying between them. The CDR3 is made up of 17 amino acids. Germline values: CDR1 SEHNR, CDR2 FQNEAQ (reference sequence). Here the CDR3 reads CASSLAALEGLQETQYF. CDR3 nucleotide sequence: TGTGCCAGCAGCTTAGCGGCCCTGGAGGGCCTCCAAGAGACCCAGTACTTC.

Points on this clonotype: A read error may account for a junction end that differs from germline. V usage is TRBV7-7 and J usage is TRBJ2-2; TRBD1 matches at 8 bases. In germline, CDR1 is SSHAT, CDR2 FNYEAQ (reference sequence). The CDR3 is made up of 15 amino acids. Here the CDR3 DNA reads TGTGCTAGCAGCTCACAGGGGGTGTACACCGGGGAGCTGTTTTTT. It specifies CASSSQGVYTGELFF.

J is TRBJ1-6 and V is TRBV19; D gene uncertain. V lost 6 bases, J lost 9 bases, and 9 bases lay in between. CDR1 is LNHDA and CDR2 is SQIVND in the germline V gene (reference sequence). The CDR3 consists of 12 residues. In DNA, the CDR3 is TGTGCCAGTAGCCTGTTGCGTTCACCCCTCCACTTT. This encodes CASSLLRSPLHF.

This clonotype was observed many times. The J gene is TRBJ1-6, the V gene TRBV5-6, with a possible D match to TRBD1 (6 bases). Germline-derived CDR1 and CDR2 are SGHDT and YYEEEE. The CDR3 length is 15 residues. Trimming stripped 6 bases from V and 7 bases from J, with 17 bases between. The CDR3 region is CASTTQGTVNSPLHF. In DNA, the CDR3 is TGTGCCAGCACCACACAGGGTACAGTGAATTCACCCCTCCACTTT.

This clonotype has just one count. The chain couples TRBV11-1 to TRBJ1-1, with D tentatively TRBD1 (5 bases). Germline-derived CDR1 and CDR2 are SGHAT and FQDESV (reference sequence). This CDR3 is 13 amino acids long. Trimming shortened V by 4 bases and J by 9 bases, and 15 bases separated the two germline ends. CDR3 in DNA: TGTGCCAGCAGCTCGTATCAGGGACTTAAAGCTTTCTTT. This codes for CASSSYQGLKAFF.

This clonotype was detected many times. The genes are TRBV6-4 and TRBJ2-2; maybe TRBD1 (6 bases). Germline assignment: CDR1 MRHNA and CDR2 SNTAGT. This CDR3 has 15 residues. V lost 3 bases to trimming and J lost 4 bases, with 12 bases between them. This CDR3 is CASSEAGGLTGELFF. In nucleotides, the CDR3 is TGTGCCAGCAGTGAAGCTGGGGGCCTCACCGGGGAGCTGTTTTTT.

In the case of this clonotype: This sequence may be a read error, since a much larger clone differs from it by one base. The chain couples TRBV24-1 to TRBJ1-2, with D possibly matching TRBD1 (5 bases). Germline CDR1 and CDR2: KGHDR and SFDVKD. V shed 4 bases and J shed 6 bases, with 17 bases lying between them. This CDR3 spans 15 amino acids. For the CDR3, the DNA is TGTGCCACCAGTGAAGAGAGAGCAGGGAAGGATGGCTACACCTTC. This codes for CATSEERAGKDGYTF.

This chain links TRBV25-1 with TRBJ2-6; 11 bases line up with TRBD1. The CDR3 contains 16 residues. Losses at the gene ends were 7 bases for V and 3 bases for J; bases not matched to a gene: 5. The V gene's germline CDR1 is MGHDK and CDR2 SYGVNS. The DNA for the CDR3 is TGTGCCAGCACCGGACAGGGGGCTTTTGGGGCCAACGTCCTGACTTTC. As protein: CASTGQGAFGANVLTF.

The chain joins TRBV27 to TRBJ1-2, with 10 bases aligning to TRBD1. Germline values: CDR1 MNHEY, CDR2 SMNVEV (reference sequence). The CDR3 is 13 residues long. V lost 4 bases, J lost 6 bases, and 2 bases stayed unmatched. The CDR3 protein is CASSSGTGDGYTF. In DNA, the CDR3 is TGTGCCAGCAGTTCCGGGACAGGGGATGGCTACACCTTC.

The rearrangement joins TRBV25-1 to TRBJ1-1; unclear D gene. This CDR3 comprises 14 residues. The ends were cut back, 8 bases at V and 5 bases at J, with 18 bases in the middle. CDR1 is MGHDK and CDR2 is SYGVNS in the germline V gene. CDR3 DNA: TGTGCCAGCGTGGAACTTGGACCGGGTACTGAAGCTTTCTTT. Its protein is CASVELGPGTEAFF.

The CDR3 loop is CASSLIRRVETQYF. Here the CDR3 DNA reads TGTGCCAGCAGCTTAATTAGGCGGGTGGAGACCCAGTACTTC. The chain uses TRBV7-9 and TRBJ2-5, with D perhaps TRBD2 (5 bases). The CDR3 loop spans 14 amino acids. The V gene lost 2 bases and the J gene lost 5 bases, with 12 bases spanning the gap. Germline V CDR1 and CDR2: SEHNR, FQNEAQ (reference sequence).

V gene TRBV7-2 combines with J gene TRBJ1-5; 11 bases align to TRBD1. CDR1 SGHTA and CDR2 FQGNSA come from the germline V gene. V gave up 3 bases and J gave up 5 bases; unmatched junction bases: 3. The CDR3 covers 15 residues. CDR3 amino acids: CASSLGQGGYQPQHF. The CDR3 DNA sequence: TGTGCCAGCAGCTTGGGACAGGGGGGCTATCAGCCCCAGCATTTT.

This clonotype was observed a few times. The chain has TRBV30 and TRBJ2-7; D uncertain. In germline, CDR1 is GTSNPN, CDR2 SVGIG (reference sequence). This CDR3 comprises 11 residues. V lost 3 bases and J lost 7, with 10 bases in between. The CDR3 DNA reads TGTGCCTGGAGGGGAATGGGAGAGCAGTACTTC. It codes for CAWRGMGEQYF.

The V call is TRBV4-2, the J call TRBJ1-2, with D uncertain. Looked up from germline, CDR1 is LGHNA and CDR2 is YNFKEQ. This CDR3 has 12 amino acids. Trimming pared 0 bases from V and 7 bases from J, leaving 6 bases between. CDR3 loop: CASSQESLGYTF. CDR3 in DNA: TGTGCCAGCAGCCAAGAATCCCTTGGCTACACCTTC.

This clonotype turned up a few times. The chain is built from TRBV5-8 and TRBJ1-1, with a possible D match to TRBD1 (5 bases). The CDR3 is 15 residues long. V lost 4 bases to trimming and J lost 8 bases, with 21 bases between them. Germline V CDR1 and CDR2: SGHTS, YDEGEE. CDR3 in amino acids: CASSEDRGPFVEAFF. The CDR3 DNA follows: TGTGCCAGCAGCGAAGACCGGGGCCCGTTCGTGGAAGCTTTCTTT.

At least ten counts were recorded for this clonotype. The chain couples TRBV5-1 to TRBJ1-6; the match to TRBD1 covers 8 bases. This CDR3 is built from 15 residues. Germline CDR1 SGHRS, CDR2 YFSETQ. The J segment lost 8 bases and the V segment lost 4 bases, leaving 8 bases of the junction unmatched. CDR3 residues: CASSGGQEGYSPLHF. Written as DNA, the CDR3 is TGCGCCAGCAGCGGGGGACAGGAAGGTTATTCACCCCTCCACTTT.